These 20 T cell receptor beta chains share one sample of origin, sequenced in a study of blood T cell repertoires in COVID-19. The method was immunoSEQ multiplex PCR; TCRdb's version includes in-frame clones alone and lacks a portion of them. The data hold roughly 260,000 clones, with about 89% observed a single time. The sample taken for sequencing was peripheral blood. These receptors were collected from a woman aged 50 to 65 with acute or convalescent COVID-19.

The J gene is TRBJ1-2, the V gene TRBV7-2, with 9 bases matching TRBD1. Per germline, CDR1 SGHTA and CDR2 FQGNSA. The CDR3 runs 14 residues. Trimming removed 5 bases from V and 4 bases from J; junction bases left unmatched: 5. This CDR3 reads CASSPPTGGYGYTF. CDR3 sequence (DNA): TGTGCCAGCAGCCCTCCGACAGGGGGCTATGGCTACACCTTC.

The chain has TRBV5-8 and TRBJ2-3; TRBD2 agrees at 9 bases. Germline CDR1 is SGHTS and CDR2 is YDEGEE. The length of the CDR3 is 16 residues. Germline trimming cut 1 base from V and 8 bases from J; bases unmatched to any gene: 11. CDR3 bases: TGTGCCAGCAGCTTGTCCCCGGGACTAGCTGGGGGTACGCAGTATTTT. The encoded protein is CASSLSPGLAGGTQYF.

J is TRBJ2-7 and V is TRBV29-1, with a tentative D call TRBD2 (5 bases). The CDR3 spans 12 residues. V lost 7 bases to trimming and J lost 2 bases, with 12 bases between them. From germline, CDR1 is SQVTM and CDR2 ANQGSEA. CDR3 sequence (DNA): TGCAGCGCCTGGACTGGAACCTACGAGCAGTACTTC. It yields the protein CSAWTGTYEQYF.

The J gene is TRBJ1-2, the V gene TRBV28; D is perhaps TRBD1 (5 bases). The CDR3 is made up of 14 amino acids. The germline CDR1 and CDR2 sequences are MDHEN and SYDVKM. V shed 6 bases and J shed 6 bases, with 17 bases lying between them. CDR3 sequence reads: CASRVPGLSDGYTF. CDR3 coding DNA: TGTGCCAGCAGGGTCCCGGGACTCTCGGATGGCTACACCTTC.

Here the CDR3 DNA reads TGTGCCAGCAGTTACTTCAACAACCGGGACACCATATATTTT. It yields the protein CASSYFNNRDTIYF. This chain links TRBV6-6 with TRBJ1-3; D gene ambiguous. Per the germline V gene, CDR1 is MNHNY and CDR2 is SVGAGI (reference sequence). With 1 base removed from V and 8 bases from J, the gap between germline ends came to 12 bases. This CDR3 has 14 residues.

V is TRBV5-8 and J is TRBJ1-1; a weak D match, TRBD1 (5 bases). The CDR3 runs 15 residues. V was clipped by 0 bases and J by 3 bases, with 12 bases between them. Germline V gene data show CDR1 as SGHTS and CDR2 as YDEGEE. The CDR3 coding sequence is TGTGCCAGCAGCTTGGACATCATAGGGGACACTGAAGCTTTCTTT. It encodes CASSLDIIGDTEAFF.

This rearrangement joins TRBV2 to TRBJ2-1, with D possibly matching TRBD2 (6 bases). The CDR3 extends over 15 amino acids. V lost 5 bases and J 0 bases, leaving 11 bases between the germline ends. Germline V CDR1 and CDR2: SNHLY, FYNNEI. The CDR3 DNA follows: TGTGCCAGCAGTACTTTGGGAGGCTCCTACAATGAGCAGTTCTTC. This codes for CASSTLGGSYNEQFF.

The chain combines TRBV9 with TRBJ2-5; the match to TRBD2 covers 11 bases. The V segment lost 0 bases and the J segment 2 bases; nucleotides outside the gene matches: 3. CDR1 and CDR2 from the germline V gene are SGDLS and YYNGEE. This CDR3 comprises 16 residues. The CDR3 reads CASSVGTSGYQETQYF. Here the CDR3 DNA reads TGTGCCAGCAGCGTAGGGACTAGCGGGTATCAAGAGACCCAGTACTTC.

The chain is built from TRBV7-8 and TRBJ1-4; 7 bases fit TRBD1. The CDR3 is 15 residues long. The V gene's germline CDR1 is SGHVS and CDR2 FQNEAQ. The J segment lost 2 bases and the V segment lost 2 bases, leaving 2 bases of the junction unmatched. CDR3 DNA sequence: TGTGCCAGCAGCTTATCGACAGGGACTAATGAAAAACTGTTTTTT. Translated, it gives CASSLSTGTNEKLFF.

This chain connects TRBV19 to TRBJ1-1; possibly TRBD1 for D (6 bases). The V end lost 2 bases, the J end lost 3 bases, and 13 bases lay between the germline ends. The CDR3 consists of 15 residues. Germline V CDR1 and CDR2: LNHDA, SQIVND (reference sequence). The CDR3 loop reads CASSIPGGWDTEAFF. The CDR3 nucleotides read TGTGCCAGTAGTATACCTGGGGGCTGGGACACTGAAGCTTTCTTT.

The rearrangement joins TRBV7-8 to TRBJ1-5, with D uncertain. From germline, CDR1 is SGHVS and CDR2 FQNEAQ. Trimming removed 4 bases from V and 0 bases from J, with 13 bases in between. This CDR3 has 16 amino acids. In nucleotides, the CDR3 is TGTGCCAGCAGCTCCGGGGTCAGAAATAGCAATCAGCCCCAGCATTTT. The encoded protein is CASSSGVRNSNQPQHF.

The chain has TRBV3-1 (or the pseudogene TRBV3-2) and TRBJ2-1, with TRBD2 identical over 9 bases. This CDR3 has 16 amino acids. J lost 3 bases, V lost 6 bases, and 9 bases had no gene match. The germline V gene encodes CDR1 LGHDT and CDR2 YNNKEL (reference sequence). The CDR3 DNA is TGTGCCAGCAGTGAGCAAGGCGGGGGGGACTACAATGAGCAGTTCTTC. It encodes CASSEQGGGDYNEQFF.

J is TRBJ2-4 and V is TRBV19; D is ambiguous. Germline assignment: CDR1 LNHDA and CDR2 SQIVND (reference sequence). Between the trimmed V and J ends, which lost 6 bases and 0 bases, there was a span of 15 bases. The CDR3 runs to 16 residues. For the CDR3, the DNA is TGTGCCAGTAGCTATACAGACCCCTTAGCCAAAAACATTCAGTACTTC. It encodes CASSYTDPLAKNIQYF. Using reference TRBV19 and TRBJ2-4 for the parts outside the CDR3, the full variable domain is DGGITQSPKYLFRKEGQNVTLSCEQNLNHDAMYWYRQDPGQGLRLIYYSQIVNDFQKGDIAEGYSVSREKKESFPLTVTSAQKNPTAFYLCASSYTDPLAKNIQYFGAGTRLSVL.

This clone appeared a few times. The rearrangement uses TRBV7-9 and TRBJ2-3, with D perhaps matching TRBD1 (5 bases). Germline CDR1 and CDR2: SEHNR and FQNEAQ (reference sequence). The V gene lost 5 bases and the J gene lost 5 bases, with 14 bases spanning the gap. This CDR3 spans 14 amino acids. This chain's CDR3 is CASSGRTIRDTQYF. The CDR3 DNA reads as TGTGCCAGCAGCGGCAGGACAATCAGAGATACGCAGTATTTT.

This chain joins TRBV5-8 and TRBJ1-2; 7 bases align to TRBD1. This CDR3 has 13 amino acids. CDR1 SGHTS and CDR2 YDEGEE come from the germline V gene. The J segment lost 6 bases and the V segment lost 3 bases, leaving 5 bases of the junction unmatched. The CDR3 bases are TGTGCCAGCAGCTGGATCGACAGGGATGGCTACACCTTC. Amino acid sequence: CASSWIDRDGYTF.

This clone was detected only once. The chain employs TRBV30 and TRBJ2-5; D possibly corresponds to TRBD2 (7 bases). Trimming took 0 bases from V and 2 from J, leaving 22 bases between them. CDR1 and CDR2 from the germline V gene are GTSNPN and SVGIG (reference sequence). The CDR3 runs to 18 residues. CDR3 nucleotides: TGTGCCTGGAGTGTATGGATGGGGGCGGGGGCGGCTCAAGAGACCCAGTACTTC. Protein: CAWSVWMGAGAAQETQYF. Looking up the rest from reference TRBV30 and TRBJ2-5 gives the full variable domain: SQTIHQWPATLVQPVGSPLSLECTVEGTSNPNLYWYRQAAGRGLQLLFYSVGIGQISSEVPQNLSASRPQDRQFILSSKKLLLSDSGFYLCAWSVWMGAGAAQETQYFGPGTRLLVL.

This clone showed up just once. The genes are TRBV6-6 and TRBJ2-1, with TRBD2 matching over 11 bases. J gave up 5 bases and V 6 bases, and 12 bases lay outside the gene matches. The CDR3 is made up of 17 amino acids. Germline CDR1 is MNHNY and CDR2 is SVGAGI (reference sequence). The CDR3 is CASSRTMTSGTDNEQFF. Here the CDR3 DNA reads TGTGCCAGCAGCCGAACCATGACTAGCGGGACCGACAATGAGCAGTTCTTC.

The CDR3 DNA is TGTGCCAGCATCCCGGGACAGGGAAACAATGAGCAGTTCTTC. It is translated as CASIPGQGNNEQFF. V and J are TRBV6-5 and TRBJ2-1; 9 bases are a match to TRBD1. Germline loops: CDR1 MNHEY, CDR2 SVGAGI. V gave up 7 bases and J gave up 5 bases; unmatched junction bases: 6. The length of the CDR3 is 14 residues.

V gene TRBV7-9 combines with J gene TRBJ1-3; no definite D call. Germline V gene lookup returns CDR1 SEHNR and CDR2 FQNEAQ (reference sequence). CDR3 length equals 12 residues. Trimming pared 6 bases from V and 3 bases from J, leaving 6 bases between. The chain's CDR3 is CASRYIGNTIYF. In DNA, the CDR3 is TGTGCCAGCAGATATATTGGAAACACCATATATTTT.

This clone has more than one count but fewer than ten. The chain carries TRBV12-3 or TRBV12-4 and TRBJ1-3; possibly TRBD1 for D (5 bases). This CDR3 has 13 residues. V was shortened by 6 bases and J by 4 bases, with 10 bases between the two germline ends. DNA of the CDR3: TGTGCCAGCAGCAGGGACTGGGGAAACACCATATATTTT. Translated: CASSRDWGNTIYF.